This TCR beta chain was retrieved from a study of T cells after yellow fever vaccination. This clonotype was counted once. TCRdb processed the 5' RACE reads anew with MiXCR; each CDR3 protein has one entry. The sample holds some 260,000 distinct CDR3 sequences, around 4.9% seen once. The CDR3 extends over 11 amino acids. Germline V lookup: CDR1 SQVTM, CDR2 ANQGSEA. Trimming took off 6 bases at V and 5 bases at J, with 10 bases between the two ends. The genes are TRBV29-1 and TRBJ2-5; TRBD2 is a possible D gene (6 bases). The sample here was CD4+ T cells sorted from PBMCs, taken on the day of the yellow fever booster vaccination. This TCR derives from a man younger than 35 who received the YFV17D yellow fever vaccine. This chain's CDR3 is CSVMAGETQYF. The CDR3 DNA sequence: TGCAGCGTGATGGCGGGGGAGACCCAGTACTTC.